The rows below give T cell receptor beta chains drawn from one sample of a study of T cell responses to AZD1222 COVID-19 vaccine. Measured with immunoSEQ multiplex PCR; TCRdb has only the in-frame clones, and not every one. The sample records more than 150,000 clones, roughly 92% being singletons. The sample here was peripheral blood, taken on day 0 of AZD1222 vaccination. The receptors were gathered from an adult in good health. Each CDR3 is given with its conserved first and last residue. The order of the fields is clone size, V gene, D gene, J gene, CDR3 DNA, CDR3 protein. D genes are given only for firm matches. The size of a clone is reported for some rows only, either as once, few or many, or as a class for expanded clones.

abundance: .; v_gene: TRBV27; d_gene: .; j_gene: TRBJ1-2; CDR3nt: TGTGCCAGCAGTTTAAGTGGCCCCTATGGCTACACCTTC; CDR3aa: CASSLSGPYGYTF
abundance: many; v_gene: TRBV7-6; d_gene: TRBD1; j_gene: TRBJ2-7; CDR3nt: TGTGCCAGCAGCTTACTAACCGGGACAGGGGCCGACGAGCAGTACTTC; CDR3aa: CASSLLTGTGADEQYF
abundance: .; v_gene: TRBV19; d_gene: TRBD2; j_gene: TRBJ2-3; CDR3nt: TGTGCCAGTAGCCCGGGACTAGCGGGGGGGCCTAGCACAGATACGCAGTATTTT; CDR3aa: CASSPGLAGGPSTDTQYF
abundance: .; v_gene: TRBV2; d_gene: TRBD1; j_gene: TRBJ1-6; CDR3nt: TGTGCCAGCAGTGGGGACAGGGTTTATAATTCACCCCTCCACTTT; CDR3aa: CASSGDRVYNSPLHF
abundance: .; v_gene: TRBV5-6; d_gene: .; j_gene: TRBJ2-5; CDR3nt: TGTGCCAGCAGCTTACAGGACGAAGAGACCCAGTACTTC; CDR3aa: CASSLQDEETQYF
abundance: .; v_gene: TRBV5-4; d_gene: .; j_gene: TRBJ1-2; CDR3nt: TGTGCCAGCAGCTTAGCCGGGTCCGGCGTCTATGGCTACACCTTC; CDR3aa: CASSLAGSGVYGYTF
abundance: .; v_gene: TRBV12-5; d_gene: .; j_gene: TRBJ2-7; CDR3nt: TGTGCTAGTGGCAGGGTATACCACGAGCAGTACTTC; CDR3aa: CASGRVYHEQYF
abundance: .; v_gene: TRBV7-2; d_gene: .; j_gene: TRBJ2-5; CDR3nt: TGTGCCAGCTCCCGCGGGTCCCAAGAGACCCAGTACTTC; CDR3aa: CASSRGSQETQYF
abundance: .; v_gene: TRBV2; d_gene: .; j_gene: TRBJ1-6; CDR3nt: TGTGCCAGCAGTGGGGGAGGGGCGTATAATTCACCCCTCCACTTT; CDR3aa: CASSGGGAYNSPLHF
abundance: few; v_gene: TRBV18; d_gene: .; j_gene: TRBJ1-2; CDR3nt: TGTGCCAGCTCACCACGGCCCCGTCCAGCTAACTATGGCTACACCTTC; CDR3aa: CASSPRPRPANYGYTF
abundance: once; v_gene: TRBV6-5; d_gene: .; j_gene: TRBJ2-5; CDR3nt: TGTGCCAGCAGCTCGAAGTTCATCGAGACCCAGTACTTC; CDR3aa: CASSSKFIETQYF
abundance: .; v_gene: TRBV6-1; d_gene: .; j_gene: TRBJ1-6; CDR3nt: TGTGCCAGCAGTGAAGGACACCCTAATTCACCCCTCCACTTT; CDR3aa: CASSEGHPNSPLHF
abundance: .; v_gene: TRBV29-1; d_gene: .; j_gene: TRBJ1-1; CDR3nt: TGCAGCGTTGAGGAACATTTTGGGACTGAAGCTTTCTTT; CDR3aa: CSVEEHFGTEAFF
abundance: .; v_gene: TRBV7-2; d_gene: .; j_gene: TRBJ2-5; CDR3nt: TGTGCCAGCAGCCCACCGGGACAATCAGGGACCCAGTACTTC; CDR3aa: CASSPPGQSGTQYF
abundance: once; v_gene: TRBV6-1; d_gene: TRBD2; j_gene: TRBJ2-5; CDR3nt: TGTGCCAGCAGTGGAGGGGGACTAGCGGGAGGCGAGACCCAGTACTTC; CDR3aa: CASSGGGLAGGETQYF
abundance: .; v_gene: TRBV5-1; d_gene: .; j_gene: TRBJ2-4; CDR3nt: TGCGCCAGCAGCTTGGGGGAGGCCAAAAACATTCAGTACTTC; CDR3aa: CASSLGEAKNIQYF
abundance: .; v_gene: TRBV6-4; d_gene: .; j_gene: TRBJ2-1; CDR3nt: TGTGCCAGCACCAGGGATGGGAGCTCCTACAATGAGCAGTTCTTC; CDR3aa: CASTRDGSSYNEQFF
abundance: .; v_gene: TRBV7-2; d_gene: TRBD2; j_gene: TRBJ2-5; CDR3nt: TGTGCCAGCAGCTTAGGGACTAGCGGGGTTTCCTACCAAGAGACCCAGTACTTC; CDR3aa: CASSLGTSGVSYQETQYF
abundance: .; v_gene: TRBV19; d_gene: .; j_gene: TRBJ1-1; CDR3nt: TGTGCCAGTAGTGCAAGTTTGGCAGGGATGAACACTGAAGCTTTCTTT; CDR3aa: CASSASLAGMNTEAFF
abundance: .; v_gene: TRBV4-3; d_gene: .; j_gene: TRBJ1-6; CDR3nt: TGCGCCAGCAGCCAAGTGGTTACCGAGAGGTCACCCCTCCACTTT; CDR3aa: CASSQVVTERSPLHF
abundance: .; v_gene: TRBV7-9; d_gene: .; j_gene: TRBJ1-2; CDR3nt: TGTGCCAGCAGCTTAGAACAGGGCGGAGGCTACACCTTC; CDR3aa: CASSLEQGGGYTF
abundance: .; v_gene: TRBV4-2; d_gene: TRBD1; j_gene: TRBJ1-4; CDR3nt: TGTGCCAGCAGCCAAGAGGTTGCCGGACAGGGGGATGAAAAACTGTTTTTT; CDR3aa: CASSQEVAGQGDEKLFF
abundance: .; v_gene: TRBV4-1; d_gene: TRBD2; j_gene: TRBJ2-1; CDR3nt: TGCGCCAGCAGCCCTACTAGCGGGACTACGTACAATGAGCAGTTCTTC; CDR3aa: CASSPTSGTTYNEQFF
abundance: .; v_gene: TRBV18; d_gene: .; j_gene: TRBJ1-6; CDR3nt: TGTGCCAGCTCACCCAACAGGGCTCCGAATTCACCCCTCCACTTT; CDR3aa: CASSPNRAPNSPLHF
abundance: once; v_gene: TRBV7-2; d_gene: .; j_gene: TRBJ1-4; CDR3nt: TGTGCCAGCAGCCCGAAACTCCGGGCTAATGAAAAACTGTTTTTT; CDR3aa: CASSPKLRANEKLFF
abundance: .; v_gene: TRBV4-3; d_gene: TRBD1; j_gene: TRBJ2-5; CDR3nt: TGCGCCAGCAGCCAAGGAGGACAGGGAAGCGAGACCCAGTACTTC; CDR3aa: CASSQGGQGSETQYF
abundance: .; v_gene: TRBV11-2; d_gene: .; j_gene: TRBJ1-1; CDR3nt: TGTGCCAGCAGCGAACAGGGCCCGGGGACTGAAGCTTTCTTT; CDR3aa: CASSEQGPGTEAFF
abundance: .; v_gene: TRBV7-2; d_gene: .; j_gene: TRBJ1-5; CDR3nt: TGTGCCAGCAGCTTCACAGGTACCAATCAGCCCCAGCATTTT; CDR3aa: CASSFTGTNQPQHF